The 4 T cell receptor delta chains in this list originate from one sample, sequenced in a study of gamma-delta chains in newborns, infants, children. With CATT, TCRdb re-called clones from the reads. The sample gives under 5,500 delta-chain clones, over 4% of which show up once; 5% to 7% is in the top ten. Sequencing was carried out using blood. These TCRs come from a child who was a newborn, infant or young child, either healthy, febrile or measles-vaccinated (not recorded which).

Points on this clone: A much larger clone sits a single nucleotide away, making a read error possible. At the DNA level, this CDR3 is encoded by other sequences in the same sample as well. The J gene is TRDJ1, the V gene TRDV2; the match to TRDD3 covers 9 bases. CDR1 GEAIGNYY and CDR2 EKD come from the germline V gene. The length of the CDR3 is 17 residues. Trimming cost V 3 bases and J 12 bases; bases outside gene matches: 22. CDR3 DNA sequence: TGTGCCTGTGACCCTGTACTGGGGGACCCTCTTCTGGTACGGTTCATCTTT. Its protein product is CACDPVLGDPLLVRFIF.

Regarding this clone: A read error may be the cause here, since a much bigger clone is one base away. This sequence joins TRDV2 and TRDJ1; TRDD3 aligns across 13 bases. Germline CDR1 and CDR2: GEAIGNYY and EKD. The CDR3 runs 17 residues. In DNA form, the CDR3 reads TGTGCCTGTGACCTAGTACTGGGGGATACGAACACCGATAAACCCATCTTT. This codes for CACDLVLGDTNTDKPIF.

The chain links TRDV1 to TRDJ1, with 12 bases identical to TRDD3. Germline assignment: CDR1 TSWWSYY and CDR2 QGS. The CDR3 is 21 residues long. J gave up 0 bases and V 2 bases, and 16 bases lay outside the gene matches. The CDR3 here is CALGENGIPWGIRLYTDKLIF. DNA of the CDR3: TGTGCTCTTGGGGAAAATGGGATCCCCTGGGGGATACGACTGTACACCGATAAACTCATCTTT.

On this clone: The likely explanation is a read error, given a far larger clone one base away. CDR3 sequence (DNA): TGTGCCTGTGACACCTTGTCGGATACGCCCATCGATAAACTCATCTTT. Protein: CACDTLSDTPIDKLIF. The rearrangement links TRDV2 to TRDJ1, with 7 bases aligning to TRDD3. This CDR3 region has 16 residues. With V trimmed by 0 bases and J by 4 bases, 10 bases remained unmatched. Germline lookup yields CDR1 GEAIGNYY and CDR2 EKD.